This passage covers 18 T cell receptor beta chains from one sample sequenced in a study of T cells in Graves' hyperthyroidism and ophthalmopathy. Amplification of TCR beta CDR3 regions used RNA as the template. A set of HTBI primers served as the primers for a first-round RT-PCR of the TCR CDR3. TCRdb analysed the multiplex PCR reads with MiXCR anew, one entry per CDR3 protein. The profile shows around 270,000 distinct CDR3 sequences, roughly 20% of them singletons. What was sequenced was blood. Receptors were obtained from a man aged 50-60 years with Graves' ophthalmopathy.

Comments on this clonotype: A much larger clone lies one base from this, so it may be a read error. The chain links TRBV11-2 to TRBJ2-1; D not resolved. The CDR3 is 14 residues long. Trimming took off 5 bases at V and 13 bases at J, with 21 bases between the two ends. Germline assignment: CDR1 SGHAT and CDR2 FQNNGV. CDR3 nucleotides: TGTGCCAGCAGCCCATGGTCGGACCAAGAGACCCAGTTCTTC. Residues: CASSPWSDQETQFF.

This chain connects TRBV6-1 to TRBJ1-1, with TRBD1 identical over 11 bases. Germline CDR1 is MNHNS and CDR2 is SASEGT. The CDR3 runs to 16 residues. J lost 4 bases, V lost 6 bases, and 10 bases had no gene match. This chain's CDR3 is CASSRGQGAWGTEAFF. The CDR3 nucleotides read TGTGCCAGCAGCCGTGGACAGGGGGCCTGGGGCACTGAAGCTTTCTTT.

The V call is TRBV5-1, the J call TRBJ2-7; 10 nucleotides align to TRBD1. Trimming cost V 7 bases and J 6 bases; bases outside gene matches: 7. The CDR3 contains 13 residues. The germline CDR1 and CDR2 sequences are SGHRS and YFSETQ. This chain's CDR3 is CASSRQGAAEQYF. The CDR3 region has the DNA TGCGCCAGCTCTCGACAGGGGGCGGCCGAGCAGTACTTC.

The V call is TRBV6-1, the J call TRBJ1-1; 8 bases align to TRBD1. The CDR3 is made up of 13 amino acids. Germline-derived CDR1 and CDR2 are MNHNS and SASEGT. With 8 bases clipped from V and 6 bases from J, the junction kept 8 bases outside the gene matches. CDR3 in DNA: TGTGCCAGCGGGAACAGGGGGATTTCTGAAGCTTTCTTT. Protein sequence: CASGNRGISEAFF.

The chain couples TRBV5-6 to TRBJ2-2; unclear D gene. V lost 0 bases and J 6 bases, leaving 9 bases between the germline ends. The germline V gene has CDR1 SGHDT and CDR2 YYEEEE. This CDR3 has 14 amino acids. Here the CDR3 reads CASSLEIEAGELFF. CDR3 nucleotides: TGTGCCAGCAGCTTGGAAATAGAGGCCGGGGAGCTGTTTTTT.

This clonotype turned up a few times. This chain connects TRBV6-1 to TRBJ2-3; 8 positions agree with TRBD2. The ends lost 7 bases at V and 6 bases at J; junction bases unmatched: 6. Germline V CDR1 and CDR2: MNHNS, SASEGT. This CDR3 is built from 13 residues. CDR3 residues: CASTRTGGDTQYF. Written as DNA, the CDR3 is TGTGCCAGCACCAGGACGGGGGGGGATACGCAGTATTTT.

V gene TRBV5-1 combines with J gene TRBJ2-1; 11 bases are a match to TRBD2. CDR1 SGHRS and CDR2 YFSETQ come from the germline V gene. Germline trimming cut 5 bases from V and 7 bases from J; bases unmatched to any gene: 8. The CDR3 runs to 15 residues. The CDR3 nucleotides are TGCGCCAGCAGAAAGACTAGCGGGATGGGGAATGAGCAGTTCTTC. Amino acid sequence: CASRKTSGMGNEQFF. Based on the CDR3 plus reference TRBV5-1 and TRBJ2-1, the full variable domain is KAGVTQTPRYLIKTRGQQVTLSCSPISGHRSVSWYQQTPGQGLQFLFEYFSETQRNKGNFPGRFSGRQFSNSRSEMNVSTLELGDSALYLCASRKTSGMGNEQFFGPGTRLTVL.

This clonotype came up many times. The rearrangement uses TRBV12-3 or TRBV12-4 and TRBJ1-5, with 8 bases that match TRBD1. Trimming at V came to 4 bases and at J to 2 bases, leaving 10 bases not matched to a gene. CDR3 length: 17 residues. CDR3 nucleotide sequence: TGTGCCAGCAGTTCCGAGACAGGGGTCGAGGGCAATCAGCCCCAGCATTTT. Translated, it gives CASSSETGVEGNQPQHF.

This clonotype has ten or more counts. The CDR3 bases are TGTGCCTGGAGTCCCATGACCAGCAATCAGCCCCAGCATTTT. As protein: CAWSPMTSNQPQHF. This chain links TRBV30 with TRBJ1-5; no clear D. The CDR3 contains 14 residues. V was trimmed by 2 bases and J by 1 base, leaving 9 bases between them. Germline loops: CDR1 GTSNPN, CDR2 SVGIG (reference sequence). Complete variable domain (other parts from reference TRBV30 and TRBJ1-5): SQTIHQWPATLVQPVGSPLSLECTVEGTSNPNLYWYRQAAGRGLQLLFYSVGIGQISSEVPQNLSASRPQDRQFILSSKKLLLSDSGFYLCAWSPMTSNQPQHFGDGTRLSIL.

This clonotype was picked up many times. The chain recombines TRBV28 with TRBJ2-1, with 9 bases aligning to TRBD2. Germline trimming cut 4 bases from V and 6 bases from J; bases unmatched to any gene: 4. The CDR3 loop spans 14 amino acids. Germline assignment: CDR1 MDHEN and CDR2 SYDVKM. The CDR3 bases are TGTGCCAGCAGTTGGCAGGGACTAGCCAATGAGCAGTTCTTC. Its protein product is CASSWQGLANEQFF. Together with reference TRBV28 and TRBJ2-1, the CDR3 gives the full variable domain: DVKVTQSSRYLVKRTGEKVFLECVQDMDHENMFWYRQDPGLGLRLIYFSYDVKMKEKGDIPEGYSVSREKKERFSLILESASTNQTSMYLCASSWQGLANEQFFGPGTRLTVL.

This clonotype was found many times. The rearrangement uses TRBV20-1 and TRBJ2-5, with 15 bases lining up with TRBD2. CDR3 length equals 14 residues. Germline CDR1 reads DFQATT; CDR2 reads SNEGSKA (reference sequence). The junction had 2 bases not matched to a gene; V was cut back by 5 bases and J by 4 bases. In DNA, the CDR3 is TGCAGTGCTCCGGGACTAGCGGGAGGAGAGACCCAGTACTTC. This sequence encodes CSAPGLAGGETQYF.

This clonotype showed up many times. The gene calls are TRBV11-2 and TRBJ1-4; no definite D call. V was shortened by 2 bases and J by 5 bases, with 15 bases between the two germline ends. Per germline, CDR1 SGHAT and CDR2 FQNNGV. The CDR3 loop spans 16 amino acids. CDR3 bases: TGTGCCAGCAGCTTAAACTTGGCGGGCAGAAATGAAAAACTGTTTTTT. This encodes CASSLNLAGRNEKLFF.

The table lists this clonotype with many counts. The chain links TRBV7-9 to TRBJ2-1, with 11 bases identical to TRBD2. The CDR3 runs 15 residues. The germline CDR1 and CDR2 sequences are SEHNR and FQNEAQ (reference sequence). The trim removed 2 bases at V and 7 bases at J, leaving 4 bases unmatched. The CDR3 protein is CASSLSSGRSNEQFF. CDR3 coding DNA: TGTGCCAGCAGCTTATCTAGCGGGAGGTCGAATGAGCAGTTCTTC.

The rearrangement uses TRBV16 and TRBJ1-2; D not certain. Germline CDR1 and CDR2: KGHSY and FQNENV. Deletions cut 1 base from V and 4 bases from J, with 19 bases between. The CDR3 has 17 amino acids. CDR3 bases: TGTGCCAGCAGCCAATTACTCTCGGACCCTATCCGCTATGGCTACACCTTC. As protein: CASSQLLSDPIRYGYTF.

This clonotype was counted only a few times. The chain uses TRBV7-6 and TRBJ2-3; D is unclear. Looked up from germline, CDR1 is SGHVS and CDR2 is FNYEAQ. With 7 bases removed from V and 2 bases from J, the gap between germline ends came to 25 bases. The CDR3 has 18 residues. CDR3 DNA: TGTGCCAGCACCAGTGATGTGTGGGGAAATGGGTTCACAGATACGCAGTATTTT. Protein: CASTSDVWGNGFTDTQYF.

The rearrangement joins TRBV7-9 to TRBJ2-1; 11 bases are a match to TRBD2. Germline V gene data show CDR1 as SEHNR and CDR2 as FQNEAQ (reference sequence). With V trimmed by 6 bases and J by 6 bases, 7 bases remained unmatched. The CDR3 runs 15 residues. The CDR3 is CASRSSGRPSNEQFF. CDR3 coding DNA: TGTGCCAGCAGATCTAGCGGGAGGCCCTCCAATGAGCAGTTCTTC.

This clonotype was found once. This chain connects TRBV2 to TRBJ2-7; 12 bases line up with TRBD1. After removal of 2 bases from V and 3 bases from J, the junction contained 5 bases not matched to a gene. The CDR3 has 16 amino acids. Germline loops: CDR1 SNHLY, CDR2 FYNNEI. Written as DNA, the CDR3 is TGTGCCAGCAGTGAAACCGGGACAGGGGGCTTCTACGAGCAGTACTTC. Amino acid sequence: CASSETGTGGFYEQYF.

J is TRBJ2-6 and V is TRBV7-3; 7 positions agree with TRBD2. CDR1 and CDR2 (germline): SGHTA, FQGTGA. The CDR3 runs 16 residues. V gave up 6 bases and J gave up 0 bases; unmatched junction bases: 5. The CDR3 DNA reads TGTGCCAGCAGGGGGGGGACCGCCTCTGGGGCCAACGTCCTGACTTTC. As protein: CASRGGTASGANVLTF.